The source of this T cell receptor (beta chain) is a study of technical replicates of blood from a few donors. This CDR3 contains 15 residues. Germline loops: CDR1 WNHNN, CDR2 SYGVQD (reference sequence). V was cut by 7 bases and J by 1 base, with 14 bases left in between. Sequencing was performed with immunoSEQ multiplex PCR; in TCRdb, only in-frame clones are kept and a portion is missing. The data show around 84,000 clones, with around 90% seen just once and 0.25% held by the top ten. The specimen was T cells isolated from PBMCs. The chain couples TRBV10-1 to TRBJ2-1, with D possibly being TRBD2 (7 bases). The sequence came from a human donor in good health. The DNA of the CDR3 is TGCGCCAGCATCCGGGGGGCCAGGTCCTACAATGAGCAGTTCTTC. Its translation is CASIRGARSYNEQFF.